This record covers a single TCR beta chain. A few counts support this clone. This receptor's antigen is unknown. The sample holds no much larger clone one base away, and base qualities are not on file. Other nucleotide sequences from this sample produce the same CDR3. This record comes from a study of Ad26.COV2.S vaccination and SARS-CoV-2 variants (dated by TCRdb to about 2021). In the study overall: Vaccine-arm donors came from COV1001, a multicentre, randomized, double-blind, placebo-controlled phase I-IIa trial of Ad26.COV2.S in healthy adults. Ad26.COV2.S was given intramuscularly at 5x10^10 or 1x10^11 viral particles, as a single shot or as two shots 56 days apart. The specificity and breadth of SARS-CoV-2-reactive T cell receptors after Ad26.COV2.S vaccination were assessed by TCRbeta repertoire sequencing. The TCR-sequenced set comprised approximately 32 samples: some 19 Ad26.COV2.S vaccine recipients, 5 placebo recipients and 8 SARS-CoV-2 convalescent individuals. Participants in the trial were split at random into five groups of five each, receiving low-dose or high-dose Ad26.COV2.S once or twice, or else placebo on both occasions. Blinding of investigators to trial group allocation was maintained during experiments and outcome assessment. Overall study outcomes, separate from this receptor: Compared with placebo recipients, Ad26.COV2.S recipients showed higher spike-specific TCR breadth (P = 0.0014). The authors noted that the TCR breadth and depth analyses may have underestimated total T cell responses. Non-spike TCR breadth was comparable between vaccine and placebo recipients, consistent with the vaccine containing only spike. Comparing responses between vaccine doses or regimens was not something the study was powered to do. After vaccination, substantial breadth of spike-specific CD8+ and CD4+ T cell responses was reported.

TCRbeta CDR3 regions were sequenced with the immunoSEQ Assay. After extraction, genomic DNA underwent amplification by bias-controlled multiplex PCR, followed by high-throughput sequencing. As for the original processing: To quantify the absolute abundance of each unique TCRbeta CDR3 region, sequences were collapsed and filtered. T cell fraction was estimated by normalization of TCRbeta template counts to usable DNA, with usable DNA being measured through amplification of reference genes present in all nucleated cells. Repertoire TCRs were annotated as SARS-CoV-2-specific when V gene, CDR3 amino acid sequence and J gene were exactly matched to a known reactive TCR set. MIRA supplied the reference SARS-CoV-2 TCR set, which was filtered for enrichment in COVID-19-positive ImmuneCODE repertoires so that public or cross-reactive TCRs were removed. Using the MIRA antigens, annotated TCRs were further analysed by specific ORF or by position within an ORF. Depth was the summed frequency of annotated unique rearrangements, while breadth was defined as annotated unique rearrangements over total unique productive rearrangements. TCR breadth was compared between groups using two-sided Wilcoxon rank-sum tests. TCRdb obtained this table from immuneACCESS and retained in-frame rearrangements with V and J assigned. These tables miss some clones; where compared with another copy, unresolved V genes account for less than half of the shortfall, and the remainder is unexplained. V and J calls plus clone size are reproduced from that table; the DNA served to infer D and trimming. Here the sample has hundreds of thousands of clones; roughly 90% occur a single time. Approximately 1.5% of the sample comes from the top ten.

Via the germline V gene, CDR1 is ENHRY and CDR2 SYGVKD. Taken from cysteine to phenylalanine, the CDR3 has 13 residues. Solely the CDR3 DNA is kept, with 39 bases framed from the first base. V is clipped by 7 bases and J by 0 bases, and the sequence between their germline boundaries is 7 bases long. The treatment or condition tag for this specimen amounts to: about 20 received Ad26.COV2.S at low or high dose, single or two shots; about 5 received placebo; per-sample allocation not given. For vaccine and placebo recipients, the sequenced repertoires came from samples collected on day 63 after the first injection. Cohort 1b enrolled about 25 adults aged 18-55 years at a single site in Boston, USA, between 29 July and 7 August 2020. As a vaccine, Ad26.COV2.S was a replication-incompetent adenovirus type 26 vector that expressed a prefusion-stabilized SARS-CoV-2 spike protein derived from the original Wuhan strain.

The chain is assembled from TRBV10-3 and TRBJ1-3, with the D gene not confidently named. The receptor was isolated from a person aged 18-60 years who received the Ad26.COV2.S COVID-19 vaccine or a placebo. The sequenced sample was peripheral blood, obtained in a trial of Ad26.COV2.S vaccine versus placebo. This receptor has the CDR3 CAIKASSGNTIYF. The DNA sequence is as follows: TGTGCCATCAAGGCAAGCTCTGGAAACACCATATATTTT.